This T cell receptor (beta chain) was identified in a study of cytomegalovirus exposure and HLA in healthy donors. Measured with immunoSEQ multiplex PCR; TCRdb has only the in-frame clones, and not every one. The data contain 110,000 to 150,000 clones, just over 90% of them singletons. Study observations and caveats: Investigators reported 150 to 200 TCR beta chains as tied to cytomegalovirus.

A remark on this clone: Its target is unknown.

This receptor was taken from a man aged 18 to 29 in good health and CMV-seronegative. Sequenced sample: PBMCs.

The CDR3 nucleotides read TGTGCCAGCAGCGTCTCTAGCGGGGGCCTCAGAGTAGATACGCAGTATTTT. It is translated as CASSVSSGGLRVDTQYF. The V and J genes are TRBV5-6 and TRBJ2-3; 10 nucleotides line up with TRBD2. This CDR3 has 17 amino acids. V dropped 4 bases and J dropped 5; count of bases not matched to a gene: 13. Per the germline V gene, CDR1 is SGHDT and CDR2 is YYEEEE.